Included here is one TCR beta chain sequence, with context. Its antigen is unknown. CDR1 DFQATT and CDR2 SNEGSKA come from the germline V gene (reference sequence). This CDR3 region has 14 residues. V shed 2 bases and J shed 5 bases, with 12 bases lying between them. Template switching supplied a universal primer site; unique molecular identifiers were carried on the cDNA. TCRdb itself ran the 5' RACE reads through MiXCR, one entry per CDR3 protein. This sample has 650,000 to 800,000 distinct CDR3 sequences, with over 8.5% found just once. The data stem from a study of identical twins. The study's findings and limits: Partly confounded zero-insertion analyses could result from invariant MAIT and iNKT cells. For cord blood, abundant beta clonotypes had fewer insertions, unlike memory repertoires, which showed none.

These data also formed part of another study, on yellow fever vaccine responses in identical twins. From that second work: On the reported evidence, twins' vaccine T cell responses seemed partly convergent and partly personalized.

V gene TRBV20-1 combines with J gene TRBJ1-4; D is unclear. The sequenced material came from PBMCs. The source of this sequence is a woman aged 18-29 years in good health. CDR3 in DNA: TGCAGTGCTAGAATCGGCCGAGGAAATGAAAAACTGTTTTTT. It codes for CSARIGRGNEKLFF.